Listed here are 8 T cell receptor beta chains from one sample, sequenced in a study of blood T cell repertoires in COVID-19. The assay was immunoSEQ multiplex PCR, and TCRdb's table has in-frame clones only and misses some. The sample has about 94,000 clones; approximately 84% are singletons. Source material: peripheral blood. Every receptor here comes from a man between 65 and 79 years old with COVID-19, enrolled during active disease.

In DNA, the CDR3 is TGCGCCAGCAGCTTGCAGGGGGGTTCATTTGAGACCCAGTACTTC. Its translation is CASSLQGGSFETQYF. The chain employs TRBV5-1 and TRBJ2-5; D might be TRBD1 (7 bases). The CDR3 consists of 15 residues. Trimming removed 1 base at V and 5 bases at J, with 15 bases between. Germline loops: CDR1 SGHRS, CDR2 YFSETQ. Full variable domain (rest looked up from reference TRBV5-1 and TRBJ2-5): KAGVTQTPRYLIKTRGQQVTLSCSPISGHRSVSWYQQTPGQGLQFLFEYFSETQRNKGNFPGRFSGRQFSNSRSEMNVSTLELGDSALYLCASSLQGGSFETQYFGPGTRLLVL.

This clone turned up a few times. The V call is TRBV28, the J call TRBJ1-2; D remains unclear. CDR3 length equals 15 residues. Germline CDR1 MDHEN, CDR2 SYDVKM. Trimming shortened V by 6 bases and J by 2 bases, and 16 bases separated the two germline ends. The CDR3 DNA reads as TGTGCCAGCAGCCCGTCGCAGTCGGGGAACTATGGCTACACCTTC. It encodes CASSPSQSGNYGYTF.

V and J are TRBV28 and TRBJ2-2, with no clear D. The CDR3 runs 14 residues. V lost 2 bases, J lost 1 base, and 5 bases lay in between. Looked up from germline, CDR1 is MDHEN and CDR2 is SYDVKM. CDR3 DNA: TGTGCCAGCAGTTTACCGGGGAACACCGGGGAGCTGTTTTTT. Its translation is CASSLPGNTGELFF.

This clone was detected many times. The genes are TRBV28 and TRBJ1-5; TRBD1 is a possible D gene (5 bases). This CDR3 has 14 amino acids. Germline V CDR1 and CDR2: MDHEN, SYDVKM. The V end lost 3 bases, the J end lost 4 bases, and 10 bases lay between the germline ends. The CDR3 DNA follows: TGTGCCAGCAGTTTTGGGGGGTGGAATCAGCCCCAGCATTTT. This gives the protein CASSFGGWNQPQHF.

This clone was counted a few times. The CDR3 sequence is CASSIGVGVSYNEQFF. CDR3 nucleotide sequence: TGTGCCAGTAGTATAGGGGTCGGGGTCTCCTACAATGAGCAGTTCTTC. The chain recombines TRBV19 with TRBJ2-1; perhaps TRBD2 as D (5 bases). The germline V gene encodes CDR1 LNHDA and CDR2 SQIVND (reference sequence). The V and J ends lost 1 base and 0 bases respectively, with 10 bases between them. The CDR3 covers 16 residues.

The chain links TRBV18 to TRBJ1-5, with 7 bases identical to TRBD1. Trimming at V came to 5 bases and at J to 1 base, leaving 8 bases not matched to a gene. Looked up from germline, CDR1 is KGHSH and CDR2 is LQKENI. This CDR3 is built from 16 residues. CDR3: CASSETGSVSNQPQHF. The CDR3 DNA reads as TGTGCCAGCTCAGAGACAGGGTCGGTGAGCAATCAGCCCCAGCATTTT.

This clone was counted a few times. V is TRBV19 and J is TRBJ2-7; 9 nucleotides agree with TRBD1. This CDR3 comprises 14 residues. J lost 2 bases, V lost 5 bases, and 4 bases had no gene match. CDR1 is LNHDA, CDR2 SQIVND, per germline (reference sequence). CDR3 nucleotide sequence: TGTGCCAGTAGTCCCGGGACAGGGCCCTACGAGCAGTACTTC. Protein product: CASSPGTGPYEQYF.

This chain's CDR3 is CASSLRQGAEAGELFF. CDR3 coding DNA: TGTGCCAGCAGCTTGCGACAGGGGGCTGAGGCCGGGGAGCTGTTTTTT. The rearrangement uses TRBV7-6 and TRBJ2-2; 10 bases align to TRBD1. The CDR3 runs to 16 residues. J gave up 6 bases and V 3 bases, and 7 bases lay outside the gene matches. Per germline, CDR1 SGHVS and CDR2 FNYEAQ.